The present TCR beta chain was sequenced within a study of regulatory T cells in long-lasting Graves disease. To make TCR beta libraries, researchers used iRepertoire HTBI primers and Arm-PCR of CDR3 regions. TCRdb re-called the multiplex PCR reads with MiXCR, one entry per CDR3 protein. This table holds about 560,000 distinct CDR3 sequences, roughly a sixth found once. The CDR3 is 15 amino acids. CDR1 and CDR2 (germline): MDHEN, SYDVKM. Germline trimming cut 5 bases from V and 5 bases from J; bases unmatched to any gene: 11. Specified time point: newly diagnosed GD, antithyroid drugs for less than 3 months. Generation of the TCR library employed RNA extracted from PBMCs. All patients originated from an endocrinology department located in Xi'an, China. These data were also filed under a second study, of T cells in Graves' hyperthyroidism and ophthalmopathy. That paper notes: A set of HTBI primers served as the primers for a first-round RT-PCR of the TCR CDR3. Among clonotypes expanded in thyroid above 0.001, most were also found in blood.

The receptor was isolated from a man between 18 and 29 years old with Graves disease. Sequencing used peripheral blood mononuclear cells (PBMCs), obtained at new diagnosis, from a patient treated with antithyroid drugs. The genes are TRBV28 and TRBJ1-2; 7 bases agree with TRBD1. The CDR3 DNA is TGTGCCAGCAGTCAGGGGGGGAGCGCGGCTTATGGCTACACCTTC. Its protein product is CASSQGGSAAYGYTF.